This T cell receptor beta chain was profiled in a study of beta chain features in type 1 diabetes. Study as a whole: Across all samples, approximately 110,000,000 sorted cells were examined. Whole-study results and caveats: For Type 1 diabetes patients, all four CD4+ subsets carried TCRB CDR3s that were moderately but significantly shorter.

V lost 6 bases to trimming and J lost 10 bases; unmatched junction nucleotides: 10. Germline CDR1 is MDHEN and CDR2 is SYDVKM. The CDR3 totals 16 residues. This clone was detected a few times. No antigen is known for it. cDNA synthesis used the whole RNA isolate, giving expressed TCRB sequences. Clones were read by immunoSEQ multiplex PCR, and TCRdb kept only the in-frame ones, dropping some. Of nearly 350,000 clones in the sample, roughly a tenth were seen once. A sort by CD45RO/CCR7/CD25/CD127/CD95/CD27 yielded CD4+ naive, central memory, regulatory and stem cell-like memory cells. The chain uses TRBV28 and TRBJ2-1, with 15 bases fitting TRBD2. The sequence derives from a young man with type 1 diabetes. The sequencing input was central memory CD4+ T cells from blood. The CDR3 sequence: CASSPGLAGGLGEQFF. CDR3 coding DNA: TGTGCCAGCAGCCCTGGACTAGCGGGGGGGCTCGGAGAGCAGTTCTTC. The full variable domain, its missing parts supplied by reference TRBV28 and TRBJ2-1, is DVKVTQSSRYLVKRTGEKVFLECVQDMDHENMFWYRQDPGLGLRLIYFSYDVKMKEKGDIPEGYSVSREKKERFSLILESASTNQTSMYLCASSPGLAGGLGEQFFGPGTRLTVL.